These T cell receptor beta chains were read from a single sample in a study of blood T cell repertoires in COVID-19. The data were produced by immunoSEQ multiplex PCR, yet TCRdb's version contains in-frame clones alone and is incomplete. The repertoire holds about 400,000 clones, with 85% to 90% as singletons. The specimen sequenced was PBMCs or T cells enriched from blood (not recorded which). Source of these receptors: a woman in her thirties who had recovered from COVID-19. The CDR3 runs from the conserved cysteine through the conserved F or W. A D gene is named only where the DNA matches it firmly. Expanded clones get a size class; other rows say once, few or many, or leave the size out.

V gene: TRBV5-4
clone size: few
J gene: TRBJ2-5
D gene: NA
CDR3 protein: CASSLAPEVETQYF
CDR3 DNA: TGTGCCAGCAGCTTGGCCCCGGAGGTAGAGACCCAGTACTTC

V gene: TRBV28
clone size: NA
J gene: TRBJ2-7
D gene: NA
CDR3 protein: CASSLVTYEQYF
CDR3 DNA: TGTGCCAGCAGTCTCGTCACTTACGAGCAGTACTTC

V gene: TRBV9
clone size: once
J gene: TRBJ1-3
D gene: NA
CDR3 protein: CASSVGQGNTIYF
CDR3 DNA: TGTGCCAGCAGCGTAGGCCAGGGAAACACCATATATTTT

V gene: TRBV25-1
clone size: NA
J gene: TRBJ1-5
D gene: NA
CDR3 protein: CASSSRGQNQPQHF
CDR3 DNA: TGTGCCAGCAGTTCAAGAGGACAAAATCAGCCCCAGCATTTT

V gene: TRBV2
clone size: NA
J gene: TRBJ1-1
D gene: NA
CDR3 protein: CASNEVHGGTEAFF
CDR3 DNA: TGTGCCAGCAATGAGGTACACGGCGGCACTGAAGCTTTCTTT

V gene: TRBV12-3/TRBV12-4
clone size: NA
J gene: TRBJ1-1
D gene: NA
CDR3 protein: CASGYRNTEAFF
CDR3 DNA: TGTGCCAGCGGTTACAGGAACACTGAAGCTTTCTTT

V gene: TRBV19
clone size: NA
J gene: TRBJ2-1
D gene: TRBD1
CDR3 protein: CASSRTGYNEQFF
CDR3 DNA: TGTGCCAGTAGTAGGACAGGCTACAATGAGCAGTTCTTC

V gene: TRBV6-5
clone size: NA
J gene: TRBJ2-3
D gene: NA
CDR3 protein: CASSYSMGRLADTQYF
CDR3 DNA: TGTGCCAGCAGTTACTCGATGGGCAGGTTAGCAGATACGCAGTATTTT

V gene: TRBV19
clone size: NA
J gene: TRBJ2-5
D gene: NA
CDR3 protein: CASSINPGETQYF
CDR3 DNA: TGTGCCAGTAGTATAAACCCCGGGGAGACCCAGTACTTC

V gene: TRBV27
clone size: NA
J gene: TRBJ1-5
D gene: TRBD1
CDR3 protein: CASILGQENSNQPQHF
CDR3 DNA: TGTGCCAGCATCTTAGGACAGGAAAATAGCAATCAGCCCCAGCATTTT

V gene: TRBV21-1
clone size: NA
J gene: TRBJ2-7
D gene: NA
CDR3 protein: CASSNDRVLSIYEQYF
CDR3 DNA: TGTGCCAGCAGCAACGACAGGGTTCTCTCTATCTACGAGCAGTACTTC

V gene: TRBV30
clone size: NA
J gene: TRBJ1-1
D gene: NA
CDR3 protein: CAWGRRGNTEAFF
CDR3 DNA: TGTGCCTGGGGAAGGCGGGGGAACACTGAAGCTTTCTTT

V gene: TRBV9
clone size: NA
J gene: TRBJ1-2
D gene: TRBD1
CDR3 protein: CASSAATGEVTNYGYTF
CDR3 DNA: TGTGCCAGCAGCGCCGCAACAGGGGAGGTGACTAACTATGGCTACACCTTC

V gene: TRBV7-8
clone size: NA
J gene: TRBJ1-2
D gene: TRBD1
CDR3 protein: CASSPDRDYGYTF
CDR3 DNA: TGTGCCAGCAGCCCTGACAGGGACTATGGCTACACCTTC

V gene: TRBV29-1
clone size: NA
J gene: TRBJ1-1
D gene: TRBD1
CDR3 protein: CSGGGGQGKTEAFF
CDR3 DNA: TGCAGCGGGGGGGGAGGACAGGGCAAAACTGAAGCTTTCTTT

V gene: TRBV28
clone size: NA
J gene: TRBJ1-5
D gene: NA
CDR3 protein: CASSPRGHNQPQHF
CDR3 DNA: TGTGCCAGCAGTCCCCGGGGACACAATCAGCCCCAGCATTTT

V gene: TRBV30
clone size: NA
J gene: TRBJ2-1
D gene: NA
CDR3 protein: CAWSVGGAGNNEQFF
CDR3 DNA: TGTGCCTGGAGTGTAGGGGGGGCTGGTAACAATGAGCAGTTCTTC

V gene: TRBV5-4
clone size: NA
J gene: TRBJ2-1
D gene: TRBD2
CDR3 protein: CASSLGLADYNEQFF
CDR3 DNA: TGTGCCAGCAGCTTGGGCCTAGCGGATTACAATGAGCAGTTCTTC

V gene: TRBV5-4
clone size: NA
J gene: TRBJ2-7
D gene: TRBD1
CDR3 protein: CASSQTGGGYEQYF
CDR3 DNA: TGTGCCAGCAGCCAGACAGGGGGTGGATACGAGCAGTACTTC

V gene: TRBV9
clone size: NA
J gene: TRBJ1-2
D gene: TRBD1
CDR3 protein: CASSVRRDRVTYGYTF
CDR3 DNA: TGTGCCAGCAGCGTAAGAAGGGACAGAGTAACCTATGGCTACACCTTC

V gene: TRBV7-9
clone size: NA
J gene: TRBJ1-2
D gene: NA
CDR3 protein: CASSLVQGNYGYTF
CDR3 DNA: TGTGCCAGCAGCTTAGTTCAGGGGAACTATGGCTACACCTTC

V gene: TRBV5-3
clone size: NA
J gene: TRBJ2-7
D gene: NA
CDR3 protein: CYDPSEQYF
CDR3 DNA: TGCTACGATCCTTCCGAGCAGTACTTC

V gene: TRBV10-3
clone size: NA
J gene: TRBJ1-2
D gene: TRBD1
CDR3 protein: CAISLDRDNYGYTF
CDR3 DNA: TGTGCCATCAGTCTGGACAGGGATAACTATGGCTACACCTTC

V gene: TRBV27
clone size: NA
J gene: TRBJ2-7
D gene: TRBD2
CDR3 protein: CASSPLAGEVYEQYF
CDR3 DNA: TGTGCCAGCAGTCCGTTGGCGGGAGAGGTCTACGAGCAGTACTTC

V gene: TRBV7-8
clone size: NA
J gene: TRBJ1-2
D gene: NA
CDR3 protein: CASSFRVGGSYGYTF
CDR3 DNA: TGTGCCAGCAGCTTTAGGGTTGGTGGGAGCTATGGCTACACCTTC

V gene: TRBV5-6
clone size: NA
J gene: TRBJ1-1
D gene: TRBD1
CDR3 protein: CASSLGTGVGEAFF
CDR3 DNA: TGTGCCAGCAGCTTGGGGACAGGGGTGGGTGAAGCTTTCTTT

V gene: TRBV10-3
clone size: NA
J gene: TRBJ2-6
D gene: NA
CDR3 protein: CAIRGDRTATHYSGANVLTF
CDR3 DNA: TGTGCCATCAGGGGGGACCGGACAGCCACGCATTACTCTGGGGCCAACGTCCTGACTTTC

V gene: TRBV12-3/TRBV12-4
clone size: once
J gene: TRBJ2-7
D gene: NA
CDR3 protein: CASSYSALYEQYF
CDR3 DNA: TGTGCCAGCAGTTATAGCGCCCTTTACGAGCAGTACTTC

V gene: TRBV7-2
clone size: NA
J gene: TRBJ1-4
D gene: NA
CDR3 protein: CASSLALGRGEKLFF
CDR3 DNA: TGTGCCAGCAGCTTAGCTCTTGGCAGGGGTGAAAAACTGTTTTTT

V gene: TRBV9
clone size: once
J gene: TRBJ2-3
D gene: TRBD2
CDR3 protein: CASSVGASGGGTDTQYF
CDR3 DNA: TGTGCCAGCAGCGTAGGGGCCAGCGGGGGGGGCACAGATACGCAGTATTTT

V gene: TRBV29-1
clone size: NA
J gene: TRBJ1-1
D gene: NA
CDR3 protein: CSGGQLALNTEAFF
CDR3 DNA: TGCAGCGGTGGACAGTTAGCTTTGAACACTGAAGCTTTCTTT

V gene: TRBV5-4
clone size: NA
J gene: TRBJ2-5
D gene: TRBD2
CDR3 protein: CASSLPGTSVQETQYF
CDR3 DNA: TGTGCCAGCAGCTTGCCCGGGACTAGCGTCCAAGAGACCCAGTACTTC

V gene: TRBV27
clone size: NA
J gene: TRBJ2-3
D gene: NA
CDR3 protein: CASSFRGQTDTQYF
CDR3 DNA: TGTGCCAGCAGTTTTCGAGGACAGACAGATACGCAGTATTTT

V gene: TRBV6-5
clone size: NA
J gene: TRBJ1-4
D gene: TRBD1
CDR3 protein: CASSYRQGDQKLFF
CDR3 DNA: TGTGCCAGCAGTTACCGGCAGGGGGATCAAAAACTGTTTTTT

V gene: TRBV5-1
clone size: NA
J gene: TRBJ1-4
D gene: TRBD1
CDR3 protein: CASSSGTDNEKLFF
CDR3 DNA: TGCGCCAGCAGCTCCGGGACAGATAATGAAAAACTGTTTTTT

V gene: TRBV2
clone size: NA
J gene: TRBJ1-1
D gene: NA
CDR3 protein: CASSGPSEGEEAFF
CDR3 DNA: TGTGCCAGCAGTGGGCCCAGCGAAGGAGAGGAAGCTTTCTTT

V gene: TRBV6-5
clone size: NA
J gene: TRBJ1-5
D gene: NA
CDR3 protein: CASSYSSVSNQPQHF
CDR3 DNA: TGTGCCAGCAGTTACTCATCGGTTAGCAATCAGCCCCAGCATTTT

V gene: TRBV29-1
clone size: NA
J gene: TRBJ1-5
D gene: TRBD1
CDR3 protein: CSVGTGNQPQHF
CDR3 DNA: TGCAGCGTTGGGACAGGGAATCAGCCCCAGCATTTT

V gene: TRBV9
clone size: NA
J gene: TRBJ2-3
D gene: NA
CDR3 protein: CASSVGSHRITDTQYF
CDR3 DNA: TGTGCCAGCAGCGTAGGGTCACACAGGATCACAGATACGCAGTATTTT

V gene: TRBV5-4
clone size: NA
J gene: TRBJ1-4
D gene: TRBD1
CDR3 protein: CASSLEARTGEKLFF
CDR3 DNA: TGTGCCAGCAGCTTGGAAGCTAGGACAGGGGAAAAACTGTTTTTT

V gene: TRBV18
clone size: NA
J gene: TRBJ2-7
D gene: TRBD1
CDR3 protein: CASSLGQGVGYEQYF
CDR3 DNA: TGTGCCAGCTCTCTAGGACAGGGGGTCGGCTACGAGCAGTACTTC